This T cell receptor beta chain is drawn from a study of cytomegalovirus exposure and HLA in healthy donors. Regarding the study as a whole: More clonal expansion characterized HLA-associated TCR beta chains than equally common others in a later analysis. In all likelihood, a cluster of highly shared sequence variants was a sequencing artifact. The authors enumerated under 200 TCR beta chains as linked to cytomegalovirus.

Healthy bone marrow donors made up the donors. This clone was seen a handful of times. What it binds is not known. The CDR3 is 15 residues long. The ends were cut back, 6 bases at V and 7 bases at J, with 16 bases in the middle. Germline-derived CDR1 and CDR2 are SNHLY and FYNNEI. Researchers ran the PCR with 60 Vbeta and 13 Jbeta primers. Here immunoSEQ multiplex PCR was the method, and the copy in TCRdb shows in-frame clones only, minus some. Of around 130,000 clones listed, approximately 80% are singletons. This TCR was recovered from a woman aged 60-75 years in good health and CMV-seronegative. Sequenced material: PBMCs. This chain links TRBV2 with TRBJ1-6; D uncertain. CDR3 sequence: CASRRAGQQNSPLHF. The DNA of the CDR3 is TGTGCCAGCAGACGGGCGGGTCAACAAAATTCACCCCTCCACTTT.